The 16 T cell receptor beta chains reported below all come from one sample, sequenced in a study of patients and donors after allogeneic stem cell transplantation. A single record per CDR3 protein comes from TCRdb applying MiXCR to the RT-PCR reads. The table includes 30,000 to 40,000 distinct CDR3 sequences, 30% to 40% detected once. Input material: blood, either unsorted or a sorted T cell fraction (not recorded which). The receptors stem from a human donor who was either an allogeneic HSCT recipient or a stem cell or donor lymphocyte infusion donor (not recorded which). It is not recorded whose cells these are; they may come from a transplant donor.

V is TRBV7-6 and J is TRBJ2-7, with D hard to call. CDR1 and CDR2 (germline): SGHVS, FNYEAQ. V was trimmed by 1 base and J by 2 bases, leaving 6 bases between them. The CDR3 covers 13 residues. The CDR3 loop is CASSLGRAYEQYV. The CDR3 DNA follows: TGTGCCAGCAGCTTAGGCAGAGCCTACGAGCAGTACGTC.

The chain employs TRBV20-1 and TRBJ2-3; 14 bases agree with TRBD2. CDR3 length: 16 amino acids. Trimming took 5 bases from V and 2 from J; bases not matched to a gene: 6. The germline V gene encodes CDR1 DFQATT and CDR2 SNEGSKA (reference sequence). The CDR3 here is CSARGLAGGPTDTQYF. The DNA for the CDR3 is TGCAGTGCTCGAGGACTAGCGGGAGGACCCACAGATACGCAGTATTTT.

This clonotype showed up just a few times. The rearrangement uses TRBV4-3 and TRBJ2-1; possible D gene TRBD2, 5 bases. This CDR3 has 15 residues. Looked up from germline, CDR1 is LGHNA and CDR2 is YSLEER. V lost 1 base and J lost 9, with 16 bases in between. Here the CDR3 DNA reads TGCGCCAGCAGCCAAGTCGGGGTAGCGTGGGGTGAGCAGTTCTTC. Its translation is CASSQVGVAWGEQFF.

The CDR3 region has the DNA TGTGCCAGCAGCCACCGGGTGGAACAGCCCCAGCATTTT. Translation: CASSHRVEQPQHF. J is TRBJ1-5 and V is TRBV4-2; D is unclear. The CDR3 contains 13 residues. Germline CDR1 reads LGHNA; CDR2 reads YNFKEQ. Trimming stripped 3 bases from V and 7 bases from J, with 10 bases between.

This chain uses TRBV7-2 with TRBJ2-5; 9 positions match TRBD1. The CDR3 extends over 15 amino acids. CDR1 is SGHTA, CDR2 FQGNSA, per germline. V was pared by 4 bases and J by 5 bases, with 8 bases of the junction left unmatched. The CDR3 region is CASSSPDRGLETQYF. The CDR3 bases are TGTGCCAGCAGCTCCCCAGACAGGGGGTTGGAGACCCAGTACTTC.

The genes are TRBV5-5 and TRBJ1-5, with 8 bases that match TRBD1. This CDR3 region has 17 residues. Germline V lookup: CDR1 SGHKS, CDR2 YYEKEE (reference sequence). With 1 base clipped from V and 4 bases from J, the junction kept 10 bases outside the gene matches. CDR3 amino acids: CASSLYRPDRENQPQHF. DNA of the CDR3: TGTGCCAGCAGCTTGTACCGACCGGACAGGGAGAATCAGCCCCAGCATTTT.

This clonotype appeared a few times. This chain links TRBV4-3 with TRBJ2-1; D is perhaps TRBD2 (7 bases). The CDR3 sequence is 18 residues long. The germline CDR1 and CDR2 sequences are LGHNA and YSLEER. V shed 1 base and J shed 7 bases, with 23 bases lying between them. CDR3 sequence reads: CASSQASVGGPPLNEQFF. CDR3 nucleotide sequence: TGCGCCAGCAGCCAAGCGTCAGTGGGGGGGCCTCCGTTAAATGAGCAGTTCTTC.

The V gene is TRBV7-9, the J gene TRBJ2-3; D possibly matches TRBD1 or TRBD2 (5 bases each). CDR1 SEHNR and CDR2 FQNEAQ come from the germline V gene (reference sequence). This CDR3 spans 15 amino acids. V was pared by 5 bases and J by 0 bases, with 12 bases between. The DNA for the CDR3 is TGTGCCAGCAGCCCCGGGACCTCTAGCACAGATACGCAGTATTTT. Its protein is CASSPGTSSTDTQYF.

V usage is TRBV5-6 and J usage is TRBJ2-7; D is ambiguous. Germline lookup yields CDR1 SGHDT and CDR2 YYEEEE. The CDR3 covers 19 residues. The V end was cut by 0 bases, the J end by 4 bases, with 26 bases between. CDR3 region: CASSLAGLIRVRPHYEQYV. Written as DNA, the CDR3 is TGTGCCAGCAGCTTGGCCGGGCTGATTCGAGTTCGCCCCCATTACGAGCAGTACGTC.

The chain has TRBV20-1 and TRBJ2-3, with 7 bases aligning to TRBD2. CDR1 is DFQATT, CDR2 SNEGSKA, per germline (reference sequence). There are 15 residues in the CDR3. J gave up 2 bases and V 2 bases, and 7 bases lay outside the gene matches. CDR3 region: CSARSGLLTTDTQYF. As DNA, the CDR3 is TGCAGTGCTAGATCGGGACTACTCACCACAGATACGCAGTATTTT.

V usage is TRBV20-1 and J usage is TRBJ1-4; no clear D. Germline V gene sequence: CDR1 DFQATT, CDR2 SNEGSKA (reference sequence). V lost 7 bases and J 8 bases, leaving 17 bases between the germline ends. This CDR3 is built from 13 residues. CDR3 DNA: TGCAGTGTCCTGAGGACGGTCAGGGAAAAACTGTTTTTT. Translated: CSVLRTVREKLFF.

V is TRBV29-1 and J is TRBJ2-3; 7 bases are a match to TRBD2. CDR3 length equals 14 residues. The germline CDR1 and CDR2 sequences are SQVTM and ANQGSEA. Losses at the gene ends were 6 bases for V and 2 bases for J; bases not matched to a gene: 8. The CDR3 DNA is TGCAGCGTAGCCAGCGGGATCCTCACAGATACGCAGTATTTT. Translated: CSVASGILTDTQYF.

This clonotype showed up just a few times. The chain couples TRBV5-6 to TRBJ2-1, with no clear D. The germline CDR1 and CDR2 sequences are SGHDT and YYEEEE. The V and J ends lost 5 bases and 0 bases respectively, with 9 bases between them. The CDR3 loop spans 14 amino acids. As DNA, the CDR3 is TGTGCCAGCAGAGGGCCCTTCTCCTACAATGAGCAGTTCTTC. Amino acid sequence: CASRGPFSYNEQFF.

The V call is TRBV7-2, the J call TRBJ1-2, with TRBD1 identical over 8 bases. CDR3 size: 14 residues. Germline lookup yields CDR1 SGHTA and CDR2 FQGNSA. Germline trimming cut 6 bases from V and 4 bases from J; bases unmatched to any gene: 7. For the CDR3, the DNA is TGTGCCAGCAGTCCCGGGACAGGTTTCTATGGCTACACCTTC. Its translation is CASSPGTGFYGYTF.

The rearrangement links TRBV7-2 to TRBJ2-3; D remains ambiguous. Trimming shortened V by 5 bases and J by 2 bases, and 8 bases separated the two germline ends. The germline V gene has CDR1 SGHTA and CDR2 FQGNSA. The CDR3 is 13 amino acids. In nucleotides, the CDR3 is TGTGCCAGCAGCAACCAGGCCACAGATACGCAGTATTTT. It translates to CASSNQATDTQYF.

The CDR3 sequence: CATSRDHVAAAYEQYF. CDR3 nucleotides: TGTGCCACCAGCAGAGATCACGTAGCGGCCGCCTACGAGCAGTACTTC. V usage is TRBV15 and J usage is TRBJ2-7; weak D call: TRBD2 (6 bases). Between the trimmed V and J ends, which lost 0 bases and 2 bases, there was a span of 14 bases. CDR3 length: 16 amino acids. Germline CDR1 and CDR2: LNHNV and YYDKDF (reference sequence).